A single sample gave rise to the 6 T cell receptor beta chains below, sequenced in a study of blood T cell repertoires in COVID-19. TCRdb keeps only in-frame clones here, not all; method: immunoSEQ multiplex PCR. The data hold some 250,000 clones, with approximately 83% observed a single time. Sequencing was performed on peripheral blood. The receptor source for this set is a woman in her 30s who had recovered from COVID-19.

The rearrangement links TRBV4-3 to TRBJ2-1, with 12 nucleotides matching TRBD2. This CDR3 region has 16 residues. Germline V lookup: CDR1 LGHNA, CDR2 YSLEER. V shed 4 bases, J shed 10 bases, and the junction held 11 bases outside the gene matches. CDR3 in DNA: TGCGCCAGCAGCCCGGGCCCACTAGCGGGGGGTGGGGAGCAGTTCTTC. It is translated as CASSPGPLAGGGEQFF.

The V and J genes are TRBV4-3 and TRBJ2-7, with TRBD2 identical over 10 bases. V lost 1 base and J lost 6; bases outside the gene matches: 6. This CDR3 has 15 amino acids. The V gene's germline CDR1 is LGHNA and CDR2 YSLEER. The CDR3 nucleotides are TGCGCCAGCAGCCAAGGAATCCTAGCGGGGGTCGAGCAGTACTTC. It codes for CASSQGILAGVEQYF.

The CDR3 DNA reads as TGTGCCAGCAGCACTTATAGCGGGGGGCTTACAGATACGCAGTATTTT. Translated, it gives CASSTYSGGLTDTQYF. V usage is TRBV7-2 and J usage is TRBJ2-3, with TRBD2 matching 10 bases. The germline V gene encodes CDR1 SGHTA and CDR2 FQGNSA. This CDR3 has 16 amino acids. V lost 5 bases to trimming and J lost 3 bases; unmatched junction nucleotides: 8.

The chain recombines TRBV2 with TRBJ2-1; TRBD1 aligns across 9 bases. Trimming at V came to 4 bases and at J to 7 bases, leaving 8 bases not matched to a gene. This CDR3 has 15 residues. Germline values: CDR1 SNHLY, CDR2 FYNNEI. CDR3 protein: CASSGAGTGSNEQFF. The CDR3 nucleotides are TGTGCCAGCAGTGGGGCCGGGACAGGGTCGAATGAGCAGTTCTTC.

The chain uses TRBV15 and TRBJ2-1, with TRBD1 matching 10 bases. V lost 3 bases to trimming and J lost 6 bases; unmatched junction nucleotides: 5. This CDR3 has 15 amino acids. Germline V lookup: CDR1 LNHNV, CDR2 YYDKDF (reference sequence). The CDR3 DNA reads TGTGCCACCAGCAGGGGACAGGGGCCCCTCAATGAGCAGTTCTTC. It yields the protein CATSRGQGPLNEQFF.

This chain links TRBV14 with TRBJ1-2; D gene ambiguous. This CDR3 is 15 amino acids long. Trimming stripped 0 bases from V and 3 bases from J, with 11 bases between. Germline V CDR1 and CDR2: SGHDN, FVKESK. CDR3 region: CASSQDRNRYYGYTF. CDR3 bases: TGTGCCAGCAGCCAAGATCGAAACAGATACTATGGCTACACCTTC.